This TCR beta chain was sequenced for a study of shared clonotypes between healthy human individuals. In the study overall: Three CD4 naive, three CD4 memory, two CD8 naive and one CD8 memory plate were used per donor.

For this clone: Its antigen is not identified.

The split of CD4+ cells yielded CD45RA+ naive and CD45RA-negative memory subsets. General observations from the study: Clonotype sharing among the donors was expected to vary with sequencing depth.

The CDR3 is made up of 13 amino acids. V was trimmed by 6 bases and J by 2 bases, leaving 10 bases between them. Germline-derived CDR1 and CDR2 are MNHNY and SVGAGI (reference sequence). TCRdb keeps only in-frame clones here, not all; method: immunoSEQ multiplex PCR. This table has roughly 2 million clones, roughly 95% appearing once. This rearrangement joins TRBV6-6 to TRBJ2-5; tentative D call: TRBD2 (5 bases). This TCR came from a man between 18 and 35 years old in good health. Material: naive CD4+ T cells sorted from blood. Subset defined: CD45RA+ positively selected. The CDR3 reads CASRVASQETQYF. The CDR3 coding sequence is TGTGCCAGCAGGGTAGCGTCACAAGAGACCCAGTACTTC.